This entry describes one TCR beta chain. The target antigen is unknown. The data belong to a study of blood T cells in healthy people across ages. Study results and caveats: Versus aged donors, long-lived donors had higher diversity and more naive CD4+ cells. The lack of PBMC sorting stopped any conclusive naive versus antigen-experienced comparison. Older individuals had lower TCR beta diversity per million T cells (the decline was roughly linear).

Trimming cost V 4 bases and J 0 bases; bases outside gene matches: 7. The CDR3 length is 15 residues. CDR1 SGHRS and CDR2 YFSETQ come from the germline V gene. A second PCR of about 6 to 11 cycles used a sample-barcoded 5' primer and a J-beta primer mix. TCRdb analysed the 5' RACE reads with MiXCR anew, one entry per CDR3 protein. The sample records 1.5 million to 2 million distinct CDR3 sequences, around 35% being singletons. The rearrangement links TRBV5-1 to TRBJ2-7; 7 nucleotides agree with TRBD1. The sequenced sample was blood. This receptor was identified in a woman in her 30s in good health. For the CDR3, the DNA is TGCGCCAGCAGCACCGGACAGGCGATCTCCTACGAGCAGTACTTC. This translates into CASSTGQAISYEQYF.